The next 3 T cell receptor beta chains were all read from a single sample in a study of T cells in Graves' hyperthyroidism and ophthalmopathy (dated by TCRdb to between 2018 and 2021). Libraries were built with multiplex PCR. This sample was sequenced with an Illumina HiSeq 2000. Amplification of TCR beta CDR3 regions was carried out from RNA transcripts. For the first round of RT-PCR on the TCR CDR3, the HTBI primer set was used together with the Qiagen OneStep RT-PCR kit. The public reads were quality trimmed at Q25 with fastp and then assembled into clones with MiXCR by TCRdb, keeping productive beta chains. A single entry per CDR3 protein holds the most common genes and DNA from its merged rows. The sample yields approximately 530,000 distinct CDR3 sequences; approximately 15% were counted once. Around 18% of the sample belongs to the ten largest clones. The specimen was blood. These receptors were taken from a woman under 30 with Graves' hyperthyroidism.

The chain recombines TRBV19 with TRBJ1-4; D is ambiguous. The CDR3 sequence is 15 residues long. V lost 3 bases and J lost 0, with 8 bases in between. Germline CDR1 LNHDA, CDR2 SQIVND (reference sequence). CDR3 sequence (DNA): TGTGCCAGTAGTATTTCCCAGGCAACTAATGAAAAACTGTTTTTT. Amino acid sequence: CASSISQATNEKLFF.

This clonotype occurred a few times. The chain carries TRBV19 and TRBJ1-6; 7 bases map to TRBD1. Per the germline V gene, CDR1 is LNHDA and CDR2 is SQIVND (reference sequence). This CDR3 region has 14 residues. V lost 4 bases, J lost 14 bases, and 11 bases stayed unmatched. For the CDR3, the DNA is TGTGCCAGTAGTAGTCCCGGGACAGAAGGAGCCCTCCACTTT. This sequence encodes CASSSPGTEGALHF. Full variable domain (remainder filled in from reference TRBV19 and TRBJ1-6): DGGITQSPKYLFRKEGQNVTLSCEQNLNHDAMYWYRQDPGQGLRLIYYSQIVNDFQKGDIAEGYSVSREKKESFPLTVTSAQKNPTAFYLCASSSPGTEGALHFGNGTRLTVT.

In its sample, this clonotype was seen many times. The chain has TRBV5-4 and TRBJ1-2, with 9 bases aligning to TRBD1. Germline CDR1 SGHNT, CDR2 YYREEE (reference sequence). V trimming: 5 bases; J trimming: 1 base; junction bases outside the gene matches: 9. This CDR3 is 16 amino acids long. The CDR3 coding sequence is TGTGCCAGCAGACACGACCGGACAGGGGTTAACTATGGCTACACCTTC. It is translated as CASRHDRTGVNYGYTF.